Following are 8 T cell receptor beta chains from one sample sequenced in a study of blood T cell repertoires in COVID-19. TCRdb's copy holds only in-frame clones and misses some; the assay was immunoSEQ multiplex PCR. The data show over 110,000 clones, with approximately 86% seen just once and around 1.9% held by the top ten. Sequencing used peripheral blood. These receptors were obtained from a man aged 65 to 85 with acute or convalescent COVID-19.

The chain links TRBV28 to TRBJ1-1; TRBD1 agrees at 7 bases. Losses at the gene ends were 3 bases for V and 1 base for J; bases not matched to a gene: 2. CDR1 is MDHEN, CDR2 SYDVKM, per germline. The CDR3 totals 14 residues. CDR3 DNA sequence: TGTGCCAGCAGTTTGGGGACAGCGAACACTGAAGCTTTCTTT. Its translation: CASSLGTANTEAFF.

This clone was counted once. This chain joins TRBV10-2 and TRBJ2-3, with 11 positions matching TRBD2. Germline CDR1 WSHSY, CDR2 SAAADI. This CDR3 is 15 amino acids long. V was pared by 3 bases and J by 6 bases, with 5 bases of the junction left unmatched. The CDR3 nucleotides are TGCGCCAGCAGTGACCTAGCGGGAGGCGGGGATACGCAGTATTTT. As protein: CASSDLAGGGDTQYF.

The J gene is TRBJ1-6, the V gene TRBV24-1; TRBD1 might be the D (6 bases). The CDR3 covers 15 residues. CDR1 is KGHDR, CDR2 SFDVKD, per germline. V was cut by 5 bases and J by 5 bases, with 12 bases left in between. The CDR3 sequence is CATSGTAYHNSPLHF. Here the CDR3 DNA reads TGTGCCACCAGTGGGACAGCTTACCATAATTCACCCCTCCACTTT.

The chain recombines TRBV19 with TRBJ1-6; D call uncertain. Germline CDR1 LNHDA, CDR2 SQIVND (reference sequence). Trimming took off 3 bases at V and 5 bases at J, with 5 bases between the two ends. This CDR3 contains 13 residues. The chain's CDR3 is CASSMSNNSPLHF. The DNA of the CDR3 is TGTGCCAGTAGTATGAGCAATAATTCACCCCTCCACTTT. Full variable domain (missing parts from reference TRBV19 and TRBJ1-6): DGGITQSPKYLFRKEGQNVTLSCEQNLNHDAMYWYRQDPGQGLRLIYYSQIVNDFQKGDIAEGYSVSREKKESFPLTVTSAQKNPTAFYLCASSMSNNSPLHFGNGTRLTVT.

This chain connects TRBV19 to TRBJ2-2, with D possibly being TRBD1 (6 bases). V shed 6 bases and J shed 5 bases, with 16 bases lying between them. The V gene's germline CDR1 is LNHDA and CDR2 SQIVND (reference sequence). The CDR3 is 15 residues long. CDR3 DNA sequence: TGTGCCAGTAGAGACAGGCGAGGTTATACCGGGGAGCTGTTTTTT. Translation: CASRDRRGYTGELFF.

CDR3 sequence: CASSFQGAITDTQYF. The CDR3 DNA reads as TGTGCCAGCAGCTTCCAGGGGGCGATTACTGATACGCAGTATTTT. The chain recombines TRBV11-1 with TRBJ2-3; 8 nucleotides line up with TRBD1. This CDR3 comprises 15 residues. CDR1 SGHAT and CDR2 FQDESV come from the germline V gene (reference sequence). The ends lost 3 bases at V and 6 bases at J; junction bases unmatched: 8.

The J gene is TRBJ2-2, the V gene TRBV5-1; D might be TRBD1 (6 bases). The germline CDR1 and CDR2 sequences are SGHRS and YFSETQ. The germline V and J ends were trimmed by 0 bases and 6 bases, with 9 bases remaining between them. The CDR3 loop spans 14 amino acids. DNA of the CDR3: TGCGCCAGCAGCTTGGTTCAGGGGCCCGGGGAGCTGTTTTTT. Translation: CASSLVQGPGELFF.

This clone was seen a handful of times. The V gene is TRBV2, the J gene TRBJ2-5; 12 bases map to TRBD1. CDR1 and CDR2 (germline): SNHLY, FYNNEI. This CDR3 region has 14 residues. V trimming: 6 bases; J trimming: 5 bases; junction bases outside the gene matches: 4. The CDR3 DNA follows: TGTGCCAGCAGCCGGGACAGGGGGCGGGAGACCCAGTACTTC. Protein: CASSRDRGRETQYF.